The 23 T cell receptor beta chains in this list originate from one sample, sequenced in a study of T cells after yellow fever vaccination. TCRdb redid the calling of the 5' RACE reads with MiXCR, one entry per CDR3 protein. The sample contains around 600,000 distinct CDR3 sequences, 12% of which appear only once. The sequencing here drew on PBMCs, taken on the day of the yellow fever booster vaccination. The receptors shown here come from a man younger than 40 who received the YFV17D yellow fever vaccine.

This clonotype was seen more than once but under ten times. The CDR3: CASSYSGPGGSYNSPLHF. CDR3 nucleotide sequence: TGTGCCAGCAGTTACTCAGGCCCCGGGGGCTCCTATAATTCACCCCTCCACTTT. The chain combines TRBV6-5 with TRBJ1-6; maybe TRBD1 (5 bases). V was shortened by 0 bases and J by 0 bases, with 12 bases between the two germline ends. Germline values: CDR1 MNHEY, CDR2 SVGAGI. The CDR3 is made up of 18 amino acids.

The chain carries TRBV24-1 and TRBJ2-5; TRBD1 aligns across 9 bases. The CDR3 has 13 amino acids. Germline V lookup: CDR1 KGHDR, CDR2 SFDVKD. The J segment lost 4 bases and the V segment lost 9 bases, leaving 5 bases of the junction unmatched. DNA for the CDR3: TGTGCCACCTCCTGGGGACAGGGAGAGACCCAGTACTTC. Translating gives CATSWGQGETQYF.

CDR3 DNA sequence: TGTGCCATCAGTGAGTTTCCCCGGGCCCCGGAAGAGACCCAGTACTTC. Translating it yields CAISEFPRAPEETQYF. This chain connects TRBV10-3 to TRBJ2-5; the D is unclear. This CDR3 has 16 residues. CDR1 is ENHRY and CDR2 is SYGVKD in the germline V gene. V lost 1 base and J 3 bases, leaving 15 bases between the germline ends.

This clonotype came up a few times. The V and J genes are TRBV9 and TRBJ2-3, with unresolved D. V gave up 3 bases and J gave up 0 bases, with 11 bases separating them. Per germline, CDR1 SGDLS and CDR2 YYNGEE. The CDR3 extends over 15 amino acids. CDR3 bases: TGTGCCAGCAGCGGATCCGGAATCAGCACAGATACGCAGTATTTT. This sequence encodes CASSGSGISTDTQYF.

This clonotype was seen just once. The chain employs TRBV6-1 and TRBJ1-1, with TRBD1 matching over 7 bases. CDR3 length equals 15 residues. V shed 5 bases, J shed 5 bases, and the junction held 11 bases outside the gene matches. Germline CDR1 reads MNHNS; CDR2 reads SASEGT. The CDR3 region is CASSIGGGLGTEAFF. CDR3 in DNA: TGTGCCAGCAGTATTGGAGGGGGCTTGGGGACTGAAGCTTTCTTT.

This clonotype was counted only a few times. For the CDR3, the DNA is TGTGCCAGCAGCCAACGGCTATTGCGGGGAGAGACCCAGTACTTC. It yields the protein CASSQRLLRGETQYF. This chain connects TRBV11-2 to TRBJ2-5; D is perhaps TRBD2 (6 bases). V dropped 5 bases and J dropped 4 bases, with 17 bases sitting between them. CDR3 length: 15 amino acids. Germline loops: CDR1 SGHAT, CDR2 FQNNGV.

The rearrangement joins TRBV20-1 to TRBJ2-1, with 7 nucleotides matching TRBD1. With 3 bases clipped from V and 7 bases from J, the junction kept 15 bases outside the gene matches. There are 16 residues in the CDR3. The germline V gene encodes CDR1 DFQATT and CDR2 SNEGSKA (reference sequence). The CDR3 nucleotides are TGCAGTGCTAGGGGCCAGGATAGGGGGCGCGGAAATGAGCAGTTCTTC. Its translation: CSARGQDRGRGNEQFF.

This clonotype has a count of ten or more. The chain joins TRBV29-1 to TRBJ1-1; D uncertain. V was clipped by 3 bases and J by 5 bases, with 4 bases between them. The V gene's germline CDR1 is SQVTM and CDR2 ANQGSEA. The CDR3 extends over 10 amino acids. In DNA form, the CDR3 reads TGCAGCGTTGACGGGACTGAAGCTTTCTTT. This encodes CSVDGTEAFF.

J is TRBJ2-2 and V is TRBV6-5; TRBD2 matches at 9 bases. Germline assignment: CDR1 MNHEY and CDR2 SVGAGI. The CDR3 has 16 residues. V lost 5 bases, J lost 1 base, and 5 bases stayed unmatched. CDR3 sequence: CASSHSSGGNTGELFF. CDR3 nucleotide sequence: TGTGCCAGCAGTCACAGTAGCGGGGGGAACACCGGGGAGCTGTTTTTT.

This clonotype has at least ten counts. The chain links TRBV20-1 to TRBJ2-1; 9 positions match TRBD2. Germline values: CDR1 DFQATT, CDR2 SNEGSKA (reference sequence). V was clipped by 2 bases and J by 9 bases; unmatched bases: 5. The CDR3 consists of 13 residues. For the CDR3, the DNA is TGCAGTGCTAGACTAGCGGGAAGAGGTGAGCAGTTCTTC. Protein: CSARLAGRGEQFF.

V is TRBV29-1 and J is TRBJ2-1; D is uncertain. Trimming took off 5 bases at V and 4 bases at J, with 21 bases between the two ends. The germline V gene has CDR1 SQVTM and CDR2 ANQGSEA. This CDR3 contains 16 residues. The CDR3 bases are TGCAGCGTTCAAAGCGAGTCATTAATTTTATACAATGAGCAGTTCTTC. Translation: CSVQSESLILYNEQFF.

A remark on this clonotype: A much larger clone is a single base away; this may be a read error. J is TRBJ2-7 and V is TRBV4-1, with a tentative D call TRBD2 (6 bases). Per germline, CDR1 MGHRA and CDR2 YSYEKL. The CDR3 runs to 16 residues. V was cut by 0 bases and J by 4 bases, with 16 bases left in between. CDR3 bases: TGCGCCAGCAGCCAAGAATGGGCGGGACGTAGATACGAGCAGTACTTC. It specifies CASSQEWAGRRYEQYF.

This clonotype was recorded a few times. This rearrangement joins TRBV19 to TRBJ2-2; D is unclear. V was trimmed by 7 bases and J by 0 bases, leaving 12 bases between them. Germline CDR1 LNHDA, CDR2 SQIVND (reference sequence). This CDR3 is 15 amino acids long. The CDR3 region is CASTRDLPNTGELFF. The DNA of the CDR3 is TGTGCCAGTACGCGTGATCTACCGAACACCGGGGAGCTGTTTTTT.

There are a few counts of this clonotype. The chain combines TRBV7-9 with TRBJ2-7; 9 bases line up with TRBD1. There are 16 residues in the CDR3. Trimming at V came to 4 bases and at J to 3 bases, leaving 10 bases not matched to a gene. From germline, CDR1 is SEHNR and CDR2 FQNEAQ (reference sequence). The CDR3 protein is CASSSPGTGLDYEQYF. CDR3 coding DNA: TGTGCCAGCAGCTCCCCCGGGACAGGGTTAGACTACGAGCAGTACTTC.

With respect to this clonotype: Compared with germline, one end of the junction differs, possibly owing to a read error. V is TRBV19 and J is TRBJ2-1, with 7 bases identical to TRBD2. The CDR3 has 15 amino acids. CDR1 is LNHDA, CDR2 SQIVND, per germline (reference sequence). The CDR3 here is CASNIAGKSYNEQFF. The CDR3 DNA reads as TGTGCCAGTAATATAGCGGGCAAATCCTACAATGAGCAGTTCTTC. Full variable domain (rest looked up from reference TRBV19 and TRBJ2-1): DGGITQSPKYLFRKEGQNVTLSCEQNLNHDAMYWYRQDPGQGLRLIYYSQIVNDFQKGDIAEGYSVSREKKESFPLTVTSAQKNPTAFYLCASNIAGKSYNEQFFGPGTRLTVL.

This chain's CDR3 is CASSSGMGLAIRTQYF. DNA for the CDR3: TGTGCCAGCAGCTCGGGTATGGGACTAGCCATACGGACCCAGTACTTC. This rearrangement joins TRBV5-5 to TRBJ2-5; TRBD2 aligns across 9 bases. There are 16 residues in the CDR3. V trimming: 3 bases; J trimming: 7 bases; junction bases outside the gene matches: 13. From germline, CDR1 is SGHKS and CDR2 YYEKEE (reference sequence).

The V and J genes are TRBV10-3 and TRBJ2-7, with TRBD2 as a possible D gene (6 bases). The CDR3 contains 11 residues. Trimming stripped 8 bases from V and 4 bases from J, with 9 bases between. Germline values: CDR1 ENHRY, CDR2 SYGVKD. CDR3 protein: CAIGRSYEQYF. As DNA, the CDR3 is TGTGCCATCGGGAGGAGTTACGAGCAGTACTTC.

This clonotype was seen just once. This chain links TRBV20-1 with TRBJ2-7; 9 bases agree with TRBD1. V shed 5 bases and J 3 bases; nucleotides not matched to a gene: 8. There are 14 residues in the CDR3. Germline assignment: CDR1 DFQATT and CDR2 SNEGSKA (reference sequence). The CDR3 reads CSASPPGQGYEQYF. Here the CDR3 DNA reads TGCAGTGCTTCACCTCCGGGACAGGGCTACGAGCAGTACTTC.

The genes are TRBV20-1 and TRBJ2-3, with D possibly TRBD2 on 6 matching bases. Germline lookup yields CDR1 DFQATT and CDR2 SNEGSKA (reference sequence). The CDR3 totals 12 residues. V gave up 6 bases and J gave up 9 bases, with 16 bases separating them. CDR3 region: CSAAVLAITQYF. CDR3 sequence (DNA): TGCAGTGCCGCCGTACTAGCCATCACGCAGTATTTT.

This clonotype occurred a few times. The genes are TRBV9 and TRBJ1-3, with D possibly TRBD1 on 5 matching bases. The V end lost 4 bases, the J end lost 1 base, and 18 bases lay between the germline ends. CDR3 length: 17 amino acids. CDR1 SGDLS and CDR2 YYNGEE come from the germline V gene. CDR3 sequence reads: CASSSPGGDRSGNTIYF. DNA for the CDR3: TGTGCCAGCAGCTCACCCGGGGGAGATCGGTCTGGAAACACCATATATTTT.

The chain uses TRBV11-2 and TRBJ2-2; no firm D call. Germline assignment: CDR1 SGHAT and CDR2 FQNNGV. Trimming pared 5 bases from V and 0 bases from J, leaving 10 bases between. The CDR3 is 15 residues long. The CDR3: CASSPTLTNTGELFF. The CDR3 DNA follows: TGTGCCAGCAGCCCGACATTAACGAACACCGGGGAGCTGTTTTTT.

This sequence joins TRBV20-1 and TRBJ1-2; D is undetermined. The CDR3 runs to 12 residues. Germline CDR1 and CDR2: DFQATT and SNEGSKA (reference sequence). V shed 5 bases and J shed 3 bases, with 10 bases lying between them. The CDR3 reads CSAEGRDYGYTF. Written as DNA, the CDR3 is TGCAGTGCTGAGGGAAGGGACTATGGCTACACCTTC.

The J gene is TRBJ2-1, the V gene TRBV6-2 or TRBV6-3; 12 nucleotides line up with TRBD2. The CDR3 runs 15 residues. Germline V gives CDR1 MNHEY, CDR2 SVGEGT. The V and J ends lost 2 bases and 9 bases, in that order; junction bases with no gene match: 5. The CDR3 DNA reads TGTGCCAGCAGTTACCATCTAGCGGGAGGGAGTGAGCAGTTCTTC. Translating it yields CASSYHLAGGSEQFF.